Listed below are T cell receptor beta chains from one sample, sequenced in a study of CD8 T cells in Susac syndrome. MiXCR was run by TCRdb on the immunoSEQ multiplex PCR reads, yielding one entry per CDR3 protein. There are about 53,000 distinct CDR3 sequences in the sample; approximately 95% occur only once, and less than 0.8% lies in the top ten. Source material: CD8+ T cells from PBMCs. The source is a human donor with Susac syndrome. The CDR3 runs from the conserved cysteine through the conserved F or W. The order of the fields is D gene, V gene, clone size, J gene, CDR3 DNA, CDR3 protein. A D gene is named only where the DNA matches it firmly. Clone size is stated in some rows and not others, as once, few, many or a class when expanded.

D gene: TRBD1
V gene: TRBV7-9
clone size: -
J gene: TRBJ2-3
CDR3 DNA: TGTGCCAGCAGCCAAGGGACAGGACCTGGGGGCTACAGCACAGATACGCAGTATTTT
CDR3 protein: CASSQGTGPGGYSTDTQYF

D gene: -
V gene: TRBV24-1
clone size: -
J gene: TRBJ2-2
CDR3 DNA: TGTGCCACCAGGTCAGGCACACCGAACACCGGGGAGCTGTTTTTT
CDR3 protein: CATRSGTPNTGELFF

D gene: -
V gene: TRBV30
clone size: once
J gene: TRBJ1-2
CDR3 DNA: TGTGCCTGGAGTGTAAGGGAAAGAAACTATGGCTACACCTTC
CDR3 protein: CAWSVRERNYGYTF

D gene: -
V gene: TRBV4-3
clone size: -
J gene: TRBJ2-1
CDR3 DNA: TGCGCCAGCAGCTTCTCAGGGGATGAGCAGTTCTTC
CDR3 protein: CASSFSGDEQFF

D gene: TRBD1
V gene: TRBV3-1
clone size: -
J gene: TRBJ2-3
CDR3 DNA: TGTGCCAGCACCGACAGGGGTTCATCCGATACGCAGTATTTT
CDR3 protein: CASTDRGSSDTQYF

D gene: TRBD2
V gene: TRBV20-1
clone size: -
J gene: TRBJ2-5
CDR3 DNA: TGCAGTGCTAGAGTCACCTGGGCGGGGGGGCCTGAGACCCAGTACTTC
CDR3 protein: CSARVTWAGGPETQYF

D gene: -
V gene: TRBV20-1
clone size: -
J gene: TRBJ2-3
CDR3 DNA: TGCAGTGCGTCTGGTAGCCCGTCTCATACGCAGTATTTT
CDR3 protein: CSASGSPSHTQYF

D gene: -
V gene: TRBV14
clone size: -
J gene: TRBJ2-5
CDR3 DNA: TGTGCCAGCAGTCGGACAGTCGAGACCCAGTACTTC
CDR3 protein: CASSRTVETQYF

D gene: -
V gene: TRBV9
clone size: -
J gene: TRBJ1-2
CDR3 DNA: TGTGCCAGCAGCGCGGAAGGCTATGGCTACACCTTC
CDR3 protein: CASSAEGYGYTF

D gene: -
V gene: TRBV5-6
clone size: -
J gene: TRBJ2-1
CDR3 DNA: TGTGCCAGCAGCTTGGAGGCAGGTCCCTACAATGAGCAGTTCTTC
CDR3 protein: CASSLEAGPYNEQFF

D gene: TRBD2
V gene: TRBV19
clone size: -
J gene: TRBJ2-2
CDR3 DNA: TGTGCCAGTATCTGGACTAGCCCTCCGTCGGGGGAGCTGTTTTTT
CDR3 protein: CASIWTSPPSGELFF

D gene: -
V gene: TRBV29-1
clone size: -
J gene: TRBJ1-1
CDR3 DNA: TGCAGCGTTTCTGTGGGGAACACTGAAGCTTTCTTT
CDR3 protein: CSVSVGNTEAFF

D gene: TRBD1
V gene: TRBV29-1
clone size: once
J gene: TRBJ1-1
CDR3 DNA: TGCAGCGTATGGACAGGGTCTGAAGCTTTCTTT
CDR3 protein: CSVWTGSEAFF

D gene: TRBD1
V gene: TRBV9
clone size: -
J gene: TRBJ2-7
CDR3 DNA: TGTGCCAGCAGCGGGCCGGGACAGGGGGCAGGGGAGCAGTACTTC
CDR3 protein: CASSGPGQGAGEQYF

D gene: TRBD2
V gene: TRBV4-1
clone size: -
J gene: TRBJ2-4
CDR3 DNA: TGCGCCAGCAGCCAAGTGACCGCGGGGGACAAAAACATTCAGTACTTC
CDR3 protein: CASSQVTAGDKNIQYF

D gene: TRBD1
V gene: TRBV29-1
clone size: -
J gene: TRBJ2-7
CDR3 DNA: TGCAGCGTTGAAGAGGGACAGGGGGCGACCTACGAGCAGTACTTC
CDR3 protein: CSVEEGQGATYEQYF

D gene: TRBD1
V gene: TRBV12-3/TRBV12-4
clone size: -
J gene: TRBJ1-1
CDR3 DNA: TGTGCCAGCAGTTCCACACAGGGGTGGAACACTGAAGCTTTCTTT
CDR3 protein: CASSSTQGWNTEAFF

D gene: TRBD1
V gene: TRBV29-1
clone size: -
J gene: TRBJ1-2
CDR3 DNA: TGCAGCGTTGAACCAATAAACAGGGGTGCGAACTATGGCTACACCTTC
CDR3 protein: CSVEPINRGANYGYTF

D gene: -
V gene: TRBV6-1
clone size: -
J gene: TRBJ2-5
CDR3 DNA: TGTGCCAGCAGTTTACTAGCCGAGGAAGAGACCCAGTACTTC
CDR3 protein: CASSLLAEEETQYF

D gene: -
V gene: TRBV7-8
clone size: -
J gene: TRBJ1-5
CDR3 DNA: TGTGCCAGCAGCTTAGTGAACGGACAGCCCCAGCATTTT
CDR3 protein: CASSLVNGQPQHF

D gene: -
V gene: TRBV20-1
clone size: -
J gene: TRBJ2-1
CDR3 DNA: TGCAGTGCTAACGACAGAGACTTCTACAATGAGCAGTTCTTC
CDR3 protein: CSANDRDFYNEQFF

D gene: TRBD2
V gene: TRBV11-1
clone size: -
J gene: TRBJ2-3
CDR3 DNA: TGTGCCAGCAGCTTATCAAGGGGACTAGCGGGGGCCAATTACACAGATACGCAGTATTTT
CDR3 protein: CASSLSRGLAGANYTDTQYF

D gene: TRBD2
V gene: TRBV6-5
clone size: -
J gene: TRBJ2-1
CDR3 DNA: TGTGCCAGCAGTTACCGCTGGACTAGCGGGGGGTACAATGAGCAGTTCTTC
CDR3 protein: CASSYRWTSGGYNEQFF

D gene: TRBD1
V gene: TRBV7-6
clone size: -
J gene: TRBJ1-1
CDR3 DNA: TGTGCCAGCAGCTTAGCTGCGACAGGGGAGATGAACACTGAAGCTTTCTTT
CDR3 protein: CASSLAATGEMNTEAFF

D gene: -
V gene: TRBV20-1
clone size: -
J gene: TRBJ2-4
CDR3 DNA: TGCAGTGCTATCCTTATGGACGCCAAAAACATTCAGTACTTC
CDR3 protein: CSAILMDAKNIQYF

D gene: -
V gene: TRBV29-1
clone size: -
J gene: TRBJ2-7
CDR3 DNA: TGCAGCGTGACGTTCCAGGGTTACGAGCAGTACTTC
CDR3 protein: CSVTFQGYEQYF

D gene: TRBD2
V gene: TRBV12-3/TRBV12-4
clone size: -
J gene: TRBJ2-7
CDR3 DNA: TGTGCCAGCACCCGAGCAGCTGCGGAGCGGGGCGAGCAGTACTTC
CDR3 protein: CASTRAAAERGEQYF

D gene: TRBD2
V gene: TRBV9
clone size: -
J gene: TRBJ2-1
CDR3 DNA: TGTGCCAGCAGCTCCGGGGGGGCCAGGAATGAGCAGTTCTTC
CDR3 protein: CASSSGGARNEQFF

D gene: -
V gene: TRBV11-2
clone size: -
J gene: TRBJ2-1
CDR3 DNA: TGTGCCAGCAGCTTAGAGTGGGGAGCGTCCAATGAGCAGTTCTTC
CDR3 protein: CASSLEWGASNEQFF

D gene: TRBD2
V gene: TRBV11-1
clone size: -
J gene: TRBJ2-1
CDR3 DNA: TGTGCCAGCAGGGGAACTCGGCTAGCGGGGGGCCTTAGGTCCTACAATGAGCAGTTCTTC
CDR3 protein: CASRGTRLAGGLRSYNEQFF

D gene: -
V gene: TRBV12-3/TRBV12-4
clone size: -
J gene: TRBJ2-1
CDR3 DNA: TGTGCCAGCAGTTCCTACAATGAGCAGTTCTTC
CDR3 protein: CASSSYNEQFF

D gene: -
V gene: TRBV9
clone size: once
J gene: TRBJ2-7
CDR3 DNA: TGTGCCAGCAGCGTAGCTGCCAGGGGCCCCTCCTACGAGCAGTACTTC
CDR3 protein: CASSVAARGPSYEQYF

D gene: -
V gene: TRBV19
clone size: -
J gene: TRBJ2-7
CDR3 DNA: TGTGCCAGTAGCGTTGGACATGGCGAGCAGTACTTC
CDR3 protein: CASSVGHGEQYF

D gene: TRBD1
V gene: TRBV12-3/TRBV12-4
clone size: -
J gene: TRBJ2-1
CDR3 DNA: TGTGCCAGCAGCCCGACAGGGGGCAATGAGCAGTTCTTC
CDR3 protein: CASSPTGGNEQFF

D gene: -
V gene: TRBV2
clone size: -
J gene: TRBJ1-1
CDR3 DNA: TGTGCCAGCAGTGATCAGCCGAGGGTGGAAGCTTTCTTT
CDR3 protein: CASSDQPRVEAFF

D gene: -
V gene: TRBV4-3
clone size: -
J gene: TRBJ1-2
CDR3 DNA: TGCGCCAGCAGCCAAGATCCGGGCAGCACATTTAACTATGGCTACACCTTC
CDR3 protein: CASSQDPGSTFNYGYTF

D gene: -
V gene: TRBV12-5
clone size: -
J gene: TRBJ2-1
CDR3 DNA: TGTGCTAGTGGTTGGGGGGACGGAGACTGGCAGTTCTTC
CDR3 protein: CASGWGDGDWQFF

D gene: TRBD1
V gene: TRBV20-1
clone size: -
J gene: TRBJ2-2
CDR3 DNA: TGCAGTGCTAGGGACAGGGCGAACACCGGGGAGCTGTTTTTT
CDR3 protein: CSARDRANTGELFF

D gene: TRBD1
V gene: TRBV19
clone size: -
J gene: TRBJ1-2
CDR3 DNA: TGTGCCAGTAGTACTGGGACAGGGAATGGCTACACCTTC
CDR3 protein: CASSTGTGNGYTF

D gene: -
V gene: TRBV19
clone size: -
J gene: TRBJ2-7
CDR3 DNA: TGTGCCAGTAAACCCCAGGGGTCTTTCTACGAGCAGTACTTC
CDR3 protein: CASKPQGSFYEQYF

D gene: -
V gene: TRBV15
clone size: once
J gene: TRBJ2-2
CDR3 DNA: TGTGCCACCAGCCCTGGACAAAGCACCGGGGAGCTGTTTTTT
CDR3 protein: CATSPGQSTGELFF

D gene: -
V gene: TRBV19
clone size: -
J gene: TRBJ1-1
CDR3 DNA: TGTGCCAGTAGTATAGGGCGGAACACTGAAGCTTTCTTT
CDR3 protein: CASSIGRNTEAFF

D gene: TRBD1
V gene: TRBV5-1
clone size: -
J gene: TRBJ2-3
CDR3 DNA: TGCGCCAGCAGCTTGGAGGGGGCAGATTCAGATACGCAGTATTTT
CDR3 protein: CASSLEGADSDTQYF

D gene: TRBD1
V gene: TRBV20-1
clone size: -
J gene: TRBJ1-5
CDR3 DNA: TGCAGTGCTAGAGGTAGTTTCGGGACAGGGTATCAGCCCCAGCATTTT
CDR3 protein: CSARGSFGTGYQPQHF

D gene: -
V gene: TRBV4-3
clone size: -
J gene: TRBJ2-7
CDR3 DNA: TGCGCCAGCAGCCACATACGGTACGAGCAGTACTTC
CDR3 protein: CASSHIRYEQYF

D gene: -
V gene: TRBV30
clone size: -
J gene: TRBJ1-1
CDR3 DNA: TGTGCCTGGACTACGGACACGAACACTGAAGCTTTCTTT
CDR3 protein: CAWTTDTNTEAFF

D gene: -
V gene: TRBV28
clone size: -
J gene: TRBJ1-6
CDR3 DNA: TGTGCCAGCAGTTTACCCCGGGCACCCCTCCACTTT
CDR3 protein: CASSLPRAPLHF

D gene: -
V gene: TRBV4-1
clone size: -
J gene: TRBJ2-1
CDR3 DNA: TGCGCCAGCAGCCAAGATTTGACAGGATATTACAATGAGCAGTTCTTC
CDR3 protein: CASSQDLTGYYNEQFF

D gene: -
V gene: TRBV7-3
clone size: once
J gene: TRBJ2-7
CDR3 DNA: TGTGCCAGCAGCTTAGACTTGTGGTTCTCTCTCGCCGAGCAGTACTTC
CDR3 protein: CASSLDLWFSLAEQYF

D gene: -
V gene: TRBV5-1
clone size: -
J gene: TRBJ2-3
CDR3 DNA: TGCGCCAGCAGGGGCAGGTCCACAGATACGCAGTATTTT
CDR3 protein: CASRGRSTDTQYF

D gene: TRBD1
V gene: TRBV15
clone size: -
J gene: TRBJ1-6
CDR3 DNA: TGTGCCACCAGCAGAGGGGACAGGAATTCACCCCTCCACTTT
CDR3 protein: CATSRGDRNSPLHF

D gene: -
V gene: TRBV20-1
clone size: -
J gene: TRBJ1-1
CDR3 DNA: TGCAGTGCTAGTCTTCCGGGGAGCACTGAAGCTTTCTTT
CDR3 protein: CSASLPGSTEAFF

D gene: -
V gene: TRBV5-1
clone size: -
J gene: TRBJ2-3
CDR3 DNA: TGCGCCAGCACCGGCACCGGGGGACAAAGCACAGATACGCAGTATTTT
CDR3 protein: CASTGTGGQSTDTQYF

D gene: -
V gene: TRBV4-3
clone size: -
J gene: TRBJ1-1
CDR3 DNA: TGCGCCAGCAGCCAAGATCTTGCAGGTGGATCTTGGACTGAAGCTTTCTTT
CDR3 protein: CASSQDLAGGSWTEAFF

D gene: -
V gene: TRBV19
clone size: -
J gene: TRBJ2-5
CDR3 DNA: TGTGCCAGTAGTATTATCGGGGCCGAAGAGACCCAGTACTTC
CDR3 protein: CASSIIGAEETQYF

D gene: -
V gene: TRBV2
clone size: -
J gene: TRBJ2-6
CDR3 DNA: TGTGCCAGCAGTGAGTTAGGGGGGGCTGGGGCCAACGTCCTGACTTTC
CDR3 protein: CASSELGGAGANVLTF

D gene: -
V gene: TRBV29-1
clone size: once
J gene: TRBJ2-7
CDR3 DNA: TGCAGCGTTGGAGGTGAGAGCTCCTACGAGCAGTACTTC
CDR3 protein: CSVGGESSYEQYF

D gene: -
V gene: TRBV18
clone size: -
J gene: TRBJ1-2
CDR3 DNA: TGTGCCAGCTCACCACCGAGCTATGGCTACACCTTC
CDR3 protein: CASSPPSYGYTF

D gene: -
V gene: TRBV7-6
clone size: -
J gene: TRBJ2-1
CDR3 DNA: TGTGCCAGCAGTTCAGGATTTACCAATGAGCAGTTCTTC
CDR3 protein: CASSSGFTNEQFF